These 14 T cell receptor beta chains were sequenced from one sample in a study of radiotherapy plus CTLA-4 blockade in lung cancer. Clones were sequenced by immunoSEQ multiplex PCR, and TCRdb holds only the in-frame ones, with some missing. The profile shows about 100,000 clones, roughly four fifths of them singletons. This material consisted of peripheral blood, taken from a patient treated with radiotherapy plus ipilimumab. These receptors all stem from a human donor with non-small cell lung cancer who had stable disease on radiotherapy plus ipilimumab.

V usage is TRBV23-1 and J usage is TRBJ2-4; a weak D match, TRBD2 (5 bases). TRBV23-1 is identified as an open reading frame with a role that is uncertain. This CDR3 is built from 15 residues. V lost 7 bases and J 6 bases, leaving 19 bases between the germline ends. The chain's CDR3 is CASNVGPRAGNIQYF. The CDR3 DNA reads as TGCGCCAGCAACGTCGGCCCAAGGGCGGGAAACATTCAGTACTTC.

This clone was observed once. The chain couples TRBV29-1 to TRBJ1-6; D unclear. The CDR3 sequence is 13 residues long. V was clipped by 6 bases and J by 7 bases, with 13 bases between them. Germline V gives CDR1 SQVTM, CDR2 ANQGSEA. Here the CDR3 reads CSVELSGNSPLHF. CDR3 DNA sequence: TGCAGCGTGGAACTATCCGGGAATTCACCCCTCCACTTT.

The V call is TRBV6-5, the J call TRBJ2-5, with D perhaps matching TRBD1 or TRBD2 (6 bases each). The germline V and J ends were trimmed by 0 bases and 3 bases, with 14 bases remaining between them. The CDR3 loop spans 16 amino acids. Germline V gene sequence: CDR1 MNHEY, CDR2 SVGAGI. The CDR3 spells CASSYSSRGAKETQYF. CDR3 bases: TGTGCCAGCAGTTACTCGTCGAGGGGGGCAAAAGAGACCCAGTACTTC.

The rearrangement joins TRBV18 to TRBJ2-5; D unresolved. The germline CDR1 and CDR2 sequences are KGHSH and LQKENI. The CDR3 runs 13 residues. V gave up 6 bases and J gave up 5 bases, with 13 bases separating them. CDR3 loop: CASSHTRAETQYF. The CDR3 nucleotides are TGTGCCAGCTCTCATACAAGGGCTGAGACCCAGTACTTC.

CDR3 sequence reads: CASSEPRGRAYEQYF. Written as DNA, the CDR3 is TGTGCCAGCAGTGAACCTCGGGGCCGCGCCTACGAGCAGTACTTC. V is TRBV25-1 and J is TRBJ2-7; D might be TRBD1 or TRBD2, each matching 5 bases. The V end was cut by 2 bases, the J end by 2 bases, with 13 bases between. Germline-derived CDR1 and CDR2 are MGHDK and SYGVNS. The length of the CDR3 is 15 residues.

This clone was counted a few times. The DNA of the CDR3 is TGTGCCAGCAGCTATTCGTCAAGCGGGGGTTTCGATGAGCAGTTCTTC. It translates to CASSYSSSGGFDEQFF. The chain joins TRBV5-6 to TRBJ2-1; 8 bases are shared with TRBD2. Germline lookup yields CDR1 SGHDT and CDR2 YYEEEE. This CDR3 contains 16 residues. With 3 bases clipped from V and 8 bases from J, the junction kept 13 bases outside the gene matches.

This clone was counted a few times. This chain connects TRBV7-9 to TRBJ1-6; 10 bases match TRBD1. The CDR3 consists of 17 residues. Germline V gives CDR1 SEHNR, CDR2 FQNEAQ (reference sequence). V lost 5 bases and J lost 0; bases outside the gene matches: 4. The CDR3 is CASSPWDRGSYNSPLHF. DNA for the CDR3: TGTGCCAGCAGCCCGTGGGACAGGGGCTCCTATAATTCACCCCTCCACTTT.

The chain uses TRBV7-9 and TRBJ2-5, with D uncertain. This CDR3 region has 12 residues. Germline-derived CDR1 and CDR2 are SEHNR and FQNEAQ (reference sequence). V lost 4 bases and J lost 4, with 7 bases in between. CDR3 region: CASSSALETQYF. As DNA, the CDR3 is TGTGCCAGCAGCTCAGCCTTAGAGACCCAGTACTTC.

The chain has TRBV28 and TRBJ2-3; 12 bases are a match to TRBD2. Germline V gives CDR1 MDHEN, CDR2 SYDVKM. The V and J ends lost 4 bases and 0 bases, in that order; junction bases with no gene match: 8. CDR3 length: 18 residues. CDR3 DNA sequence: TGTGCCAGCAGTTGGAAGACTAGCGGGGGTTTCAGCACAGATACGCAGTATTTT. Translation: CASSWKTSGGFSTDTQYF.

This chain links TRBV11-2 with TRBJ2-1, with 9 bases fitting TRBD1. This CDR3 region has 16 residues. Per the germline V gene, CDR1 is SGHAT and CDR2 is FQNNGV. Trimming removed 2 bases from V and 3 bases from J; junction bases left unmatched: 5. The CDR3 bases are TGTGCCAGCAGCTTACCGAGGACAGGGGACTACAATGAGCAGTTCTTC. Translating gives CASSLPRTGDYNEQFF.

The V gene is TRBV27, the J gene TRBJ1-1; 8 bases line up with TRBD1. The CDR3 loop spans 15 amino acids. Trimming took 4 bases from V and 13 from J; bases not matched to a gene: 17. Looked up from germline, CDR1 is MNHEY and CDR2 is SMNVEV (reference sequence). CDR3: CASSYGRGRRGALFF. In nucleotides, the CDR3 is TGTGCCAGCAGTTATGGCAGGGGGCGCCGAGGCGCACTTTTCTTT.

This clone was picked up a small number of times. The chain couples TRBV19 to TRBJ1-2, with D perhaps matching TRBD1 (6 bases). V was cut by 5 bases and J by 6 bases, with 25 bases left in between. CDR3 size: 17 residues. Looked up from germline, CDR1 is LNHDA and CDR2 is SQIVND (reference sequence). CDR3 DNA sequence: TGTGCCAGTAGTTCGACCCCCGGGATACAGGGCGTTCATGGCTACACCTTC. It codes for CASSSTPGIQGVHGYTF.

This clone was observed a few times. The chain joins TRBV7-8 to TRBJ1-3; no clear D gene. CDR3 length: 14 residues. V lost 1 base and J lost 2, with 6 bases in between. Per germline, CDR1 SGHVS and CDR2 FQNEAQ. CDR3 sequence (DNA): TGTGCCAGCAGCTTAGGGGGTACTGGAAACACCATATATTTT. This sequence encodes CASSLGGTGNTIYF. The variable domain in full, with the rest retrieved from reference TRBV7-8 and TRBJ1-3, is GAGVSQSPRYKVAKRGQDVALRCDPISGHVSLFWYQQALGQGPEFLTYFQNEAQLDKSGLPSDRFFAERPEGSVSTLKIQRTQQEDSAVYLCASSLGGTGNTIYFGEGSWLTVV.

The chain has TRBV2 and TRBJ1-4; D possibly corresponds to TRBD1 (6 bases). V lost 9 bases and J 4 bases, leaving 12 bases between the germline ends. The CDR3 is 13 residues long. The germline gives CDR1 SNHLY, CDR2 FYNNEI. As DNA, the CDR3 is TGTGCCAGTTCGGACAGCCGTAATGAAAAACTGTTTTTT. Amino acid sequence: CASSDSRNEKLFF.